The clone carrying this TCR beta chain was counted at least ten times. Its target is not known. Germline trimming cut 2 bases from V and 3 bases from J; bases unmatched to any gene: 6. The CDR3 sequence is 16 residues long. Germline V gene sequence: CDR1 ENHRY, CDR2 SYGVKD. TCRdb processed the reads anew with MiXCR; each CDR3 protein has one entry. Among approximately 730,000 distinct CDR3 sequences listed, roughly 36% were seen once. The record originates from a study of T cell repertoires in cytomegalovirus infection. Background on the study: From public TCR beta signatures came an indication of both CMV infection and matching HLA type.

The chain combines TRBV10-3 with TRBJ2-3; TRBD2 matches at 9 bases. This sequence originates from a human donor in good health (CMV status not recorded). Some clones in this sample may be carry-over from other donors' samples. The sample in question was cultured PBMCs, obtained from culture after CMV antigen stimulation. The CDR3 coding sequence is TGTGCCATCAGTGAGAGGGGCGGGGGGGCGACAGATACGCAGTATTTT. This codes for CAISERGGGATDTQYF.